This TCR beta chain came from a study of Graves' ophthalmopathy and Graves' hyperthyroidism listed by TCRdb under 2018. Looking at the study overall: Peripheral blood was collected at initial diagnosis, before any treatment. To tell Graves' ophthalmopathy apart from Graves' hyperthyroidism, and to predict which patients would progress to ophthalmopathy, the study relied on TCR beta repertoire signatures. In total, 135 blood samples were TCR-sequenced: 43 ophthalmopathy, under 80 hyperthyroidism and some 17 hyperthyroidism-to-ophthalmopathy patients. To explore V-J signatures that separate ophthalmopathy from hyperthyroidism, a discovery set of about a hundred patients was enrolled, consisting of approximately 45 with ophthalmopathy and roughly 60 with stable hyperthyroidism. An independent validation cohort comprised 18 hyperthyroidism patients and around 16 patients who later progressed from hyperthyroidism to ophthalmopathy. T-cell repertoires of thyroid tissue and blood were compared in 5 or 6 hyperthyroidism patients. Following sampling, methimazole starting at 30 mg daily was administered to hyperthyroidism patients, and high-dose intravenous methylprednisolone was administered to ophthalmopathy patients. For training and testing, the 95 to 100 patients in the discovery cohort were randomly divided in a 7:3 ratio. General study outcomes and caveats: No statistical method was used to set the sample size in advance, and the investigators knew which group each participant was assigned to. Most expanded thyroid clonotypes with frequency above 0.001 were also detected in blood, suggesting blood repertoires may reflect the thyroid immune response. In validation, the model predicted ophthalmopathy progression with 55% to 71% sensitivity and approximately 78% specificity; around twelve predicted patients were CT-confirmed with GO in a median of around 6 months. Ophthalmopathy was separated from stable hyperthyroidism by the 13-signature model with more than 85% sensitivity and about 83% specificity in cross-validation and with 80%/75% in the test set.

For repertoire sequencing, the TCR beta CDR3 regions were amplified from RNA transcripts. The first round was an RT-PCR using HTBI primers with the Qiagen OneStep RT-PCR kit, and this first round was followed by a second-round multiplex PCR, then size selection and purification. The libraries underwent paired-end sequencing with 100 bp reads on an Illumina HiSeq2000. The authors processed their data as follows. SOAPnuke was used for read processing, and reads with adapters, uncalled bases, a mean Phred below 15, or no exact constant-primer or identifier match were discarded. High-quality paired reads were merged with COPE v1.2.5. Each unique nucleotide sequence was defined as a clonotype, and clonotypes were aligned to IMGT TRB V, D and J references with MiTCR v1.1. The analysis was limited to V-J combinations with a frequency above 0.0001, which together covered over 98% of repertoires. For each V-J combination, a TCR clonal expansion and chaos score was defined as F50 clonal expansion divided by the chaos observed in the TCRdist matrix. Welch's t-statistics and random forest were used to narrow the features down to 10 to 15 V-J combinations, which were then fed into a naive Bayes classifier. The similarity between thyroid and blood repertoires was quantified using the Morisita-Horn index. TCRdb reran the public reads through fastp at Q25 and MiXCR, keeping productive beta chains. Each CDR3 protein appears once, grouped with its most common genes and DNA. These V and J calls derive from TCRdb rather than the authors' analysis. The sample records about 370,000 distinct CDR3 sequences, 15% to 20% of which are singletons. 1.6% of the sample lies in the top ten.

Including the terminal cysteine and phenylalanine, the CDR3 comprises 11 residues. Of all the DNA, just the CDR3 is kept, 33 bases in frame from base 1. Taken from the germline V gene, the CDR1 and CDR2 loops are MDHEN and SYDVKM. Trimming removed 4 bases from V and 13 bases from J; the gene matches leave 6 bases unexplained. Ophthalmopathy patients had moderately to severely active disease, Clinical Activity Score of at least 3, NOSPECS grade of at least 4, and disease duration under 3 months. Patients were excluded if they had other autoimmune diseases, uncontrolled infections, pregnancy or lactation. Diagnosis relied on clinical symptoms, serum thyroxine, TRAb, thyroid ultrasound and orbital computed tomography. Ficoll-Paque density gradient centrifugation was used to isolate PBMCs from about 9.4 ml of fresh peripheral blood. Total RNA was extracted with Trizol reagent and quality-checked on an Agilent 2100 Bioanalyzer.

This clonotype came up many times. The specificity of this receptor is unknown. No base-level quality is on record; no much larger clone is a single base apart. The sequence came from a young woman with Graves' ophthalmopathy. Donor details come from another sample of the same person, matched by shared clones. Sequencing was carried out using peripheral blood. The chain is made from TRBV28 and TRBJ2-7; 8 bases in the middle match TRBD1. CDR3 reads: CASSSGTGGYF. The sequenced DNA is TGTGCCAGCAGTTCCGGGACAGGAGGTTACTTC.